The table lists the clone carrying this T cell receptor beta chain with many counts. Its specificity is not known. The germline CDR1 and CDR2 sequences are DFQATT and SNEGSKA (reference sequence). Trimming shortened V by 6 bases and J by 2 bases, and 8 bases separated the two germline ends. The CDR3 covers 11 residues. Researchers turned away patients with other autoimmune diseases, uncontrolled infections, pregnancy or lactation. As the starting material, approximately 10 ml of fresh peripheral blood yielded the PBMCs. These data are taken from a study of Graves' ophthalmopathy and Graves' hyperthyroidism. Study observations and caveats: Most thyroid clonotypes with frequency above 0.001 were detected in blood too.

Amplifying from RNA transcripts, the study obtained TCR beta CDR3 regions. HTBI primers primed a first-round RT-PCR, and a second-round multiplex PCR followed. MiXCR was run by TCRdb on the multiplex PCR reads, yielding one entry per CDR3 protein. The sample has about half a million distinct CDR3 sequences, roughly an eighth seen once. V gene TRBV20-1 combines with J gene TRBJ2-7; no reliable D call. This TCR came from a woman aged 30 to 39 with Graves' ophthalmopathy. Sequenced material: blood. In DNA form, the CDR3 reads TGCAGTGCCCTTGAGCCCTACGAGCAGTACTTC. It codes for CSALEPYEQYF.